Listed below are T cell receptor beta chains from one sample, sequenced in a study of T cells after yellow fever vaccination. One entry per CDR3 protein, called by TCRdb with MiXCR from the 5' RACE reads. The top ten clones hold just under 15% of a sample with about 630,000 distinct CDR3 sequences, 10% to 15% of them seen once. Sample: PBMCs, taken on the day of the yellow fever booster vaccination. These receptors all stem from a man aged 25-45 years who received the YFV17D yellow fever vaccine. CDR3s include the opening cysteine and the closing phenylalanine or tryptophan. The D gene is left open where the match is weak. Expanded clones get a size class; other rows say once, few or many, or leave the size out.

v_call: TRBV20-1; d_call: .; j_call: TRBJ2-1; clone_size: few; cdr3_nt: TGCAGTGCTAGAGTTGGGGTAAACCCCTACAATGAGCAGTTCTTC; cdr3_aa: CSARVGVNPYNEQFF
v_call: TRBV6-5; d_call: .; j_call: TRBJ2-3; clone_size: .; cdr3_nt: TGTGCCAGCGGAAGGGGAGCAGATACGCAGTATTTT; cdr3_aa: CASGRGADTQYF
v_call: TRBV5-4; d_call: .; j_call: TRBJ2-1; clone_size: once; cdr3_nt: TGTGCCAGCAGCTTGGATTCTCTTTTAAACAATGAGCAGTTCTTC; cdr3_aa: CASSLDSLLNNEQFF
v_call: TRBV20-1; d_call: .; j_call: TRBJ1-4; clone_size: .; cdr3_nt: TGCAGTGCTAGAGACCCGGGAGGGAATGAAAAACTGTTTTTT; cdr3_aa: CSARDPGGNEKLFF
v_call: TRBV7-9; d_call: TRBD1; j_call: TRBJ1-1; clone_size: .; cdr3_nt: TGTGCCAGCAGCTATCCTCCGACAGGGGGGAACACTGAAGCTTTCTTT; cdr3_aa: CASSYPPTGGNTEAFF
v_call: TRBV12-3/TRBV12-4; d_call: TRBD1; j_call: TRBJ2-7; clone_size: few; cdr3_nt: TGTGCCAGCATGCAGGACAGGAACTACGAGCAGTACTTC; cdr3_aa: CASMQDRNYEQYF
v_call: TRBV20-1; d_call: .; j_call: TRBJ2-1; clone_size: .; cdr3_nt: TGCAGTGCTAGGGGTCTCCTTATTCGGAGGCAGTTCTTC; cdr3_aa: CSARGLLIRRQFF
v_call: TRBV2; d_call: TRBD2; j_call: TRBJ2-3; clone_size: many; cdr3_nt: TGTGCCAGCAGTGCCCTCGGACGCGCGGGGGGGGCAGATACGCAGTATTTT; cdr3_aa: CASSALGRAGGADTQYF
v_call: TRBV3-1; d_call: .; j_call: TRBJ2-1; clone_size: .; cdr3_nt: TGTGCCAGCAGCCAAGTGGGAGCAGAGCAGTTCTTC; cdr3_aa: CASSQVGAEQFF
v_call: TRBV7-3; d_call: .; j_call: TRBJ2-7; clone_size: few; cdr3_nt: TGTGCCAGCAGCGAAGGCCCGGACAGCATCTCCTACGAGCAGTACTTC; cdr3_aa: CASSEGPDSISYEQYF
v_call: TRBV29-1; d_call: TRBD2; j_call: TRBJ2-1; clone_size: few; cdr3_nt: TGCAGCGTTGAGATGGGGACTAGCGGGGCGTACAATGAGCAGTTCTTC; cdr3_aa: CSVEMGTSGAYNEQFF
v_call: TRBV18; d_call: TRBD1; j_call: TRBJ1-1; clone_size: .; cdr3_nt: TGTGCCAGCTCACCTGGGACAGGGGGCTACACTGAAGCTTTCTTT; cdr3_aa: CASSPGTGGYTEAFF
v_call: TRBV20-1; d_call: .; j_call: TRBJ1-2; clone_size: .; cdr3_nt: TGCAGTGCTTCGGGATCCAACTATGGCTACACCTTC; cdr3_aa: CSASGSNYGYTF
v_call: TRBV20-1; d_call: .; j_call: TRBJ2-7; clone_size: few; cdr3_nt: TGCAGTGCTGGGGCCCCGGGGCCCACCTACGAGCAGTACTTC; cdr3_aa: CSAGAPGPTYEQYF